This TCR beta chain appears in the sequencing data of a study of CD8 T cells in Susac syndrome. Germline V gene sequence: CDR1 SGHNT, CDR2 YYREEE (reference sequence). The CDR3 is made up of 14 amino acids. V was cut by 4 bases and J by 0 bases, with 11 bases left in between. RNA amounts of 0.5 to 1 ug underwent reverse transcription with random hexamers. By means of immunoSEQ multiplex PCR, TCR beta CDR3 spanning 54 Vbeta and 13 Jbeta underwent amplification. TCRdb reprocessed the immunoSEQ multiplex PCR reads with MiXCR, giving one entry per CDR3 protein. This sample has about 170,000 distinct CDR3 sequences; roughly 95% occur once, and the top ten carry about 0.12%. This clonotype was seen a single time.

The origin of this receptor is a human donor with Susac syndrome. The rearrangement joins TRBV5-4 to TRBJ2-7; D remains unclear. Input material: CD4+ T cells from PBMCs. CDR3 in DNA: TGTGCCAGCAGCCCTGACACGTACTCCTACGAGCAGTACTTC. It codes for CASSPDTYSYEQYF.